The 21 T cell receptor beta chains in this list originate from one sample, sequenced in a study of blood T cell repertoires in COVID-19. Using immunoSEQ multiplex PCR, the repertoire was profiled, and TCRdb retains in-frame clones only, with some absent. Among more than 20,000 clones listed, roughly 89% were seen once. The material sequenced was peripheral blood. The receptors here all came from a human donor in a cohort sampled during active COVID-19.

The rearrangement joins TRBV2 to TRBJ2-7; TRBD1 aligns across 9 bases. The germline V gene encodes CDR1 SNHLY and CDR2 FYNNEI. The ends lost 4 bases at V and 2 bases at J; junction bases unmatched: 3. The CDR3 has 14 residues. The CDR3 reads CASSVGQGTYEQYF. CDR3 bases: TGTGCCAGCAGTGTCGGACAGGGGACCTACGAGCAGTACTTC.

This chain uses TRBV29-1 with TRBJ2-5; D is unclear. The CDR3 totals 12 residues. The V end lost 3 bases, the J end lost 3 bases, and 8 bases lay between the germline ends. Looked up from germline, CDR1 is SQVTM and CDR2 is ANQGSEA. CDR3 in DNA: TGCAGCGTTGACAGGCCAGAAGAGACCCAGTACTTC. This sequence encodes CSVDRPEETQYF.

This clone turned up a few times. The rearrangement links TRBV6-1 to TRBJ2-3; weak D call: TRBD2 (5 bases). Between the trimmed V and J ends, which lost 2 bases and 4 bases, there was a span of 13 bases. Germline loops: CDR1 MNHNS, CDR2 SASEGT. The CDR3 extends over 15 amino acids. The CDR3 bases are TGTGCCAGCAGTGAAATGGTAGGGAGCCCAGATACGCAGTATTTT. Translation gives CASSEMVGSPDTQYF.

The chain couples TRBV28 to TRBJ2-7, with TRBD1 as a possible D gene (6 bases). V was clipped by 2 bases and J by 0 bases, with 17 bases between them. The germline V gene has CDR1 MDHEN and CDR2 SYDVKM. The CDR3 covers 17 residues. Here the CDR3 DNA reads TGTGCCAGCAGTTTAGAGTCAGAGGGGACAAGCTCCTACGAGCAGTACTTC. Its translation: CASSLESEGTSSYEQYF.

The V call is TRBV12-3 or TRBV12-4, the J call TRBJ1-6, with 7 bases aligning to TRBD1. After removal of 6 bases from V and 11 bases from J, the junction contained 7 bases not matched to a gene. CDR3 length: 13 amino acids. The CDR3 coding sequence is TGTGCCAGCAGGATCGACAGGGTAGCACCCCTCCACTTT. Protein: CASRIDRVAPLHF.

This chain joins TRBV5-4 and TRBJ2-7; 12 nucleotides align to TRBD1. Trimming removed 3 bases from V and 0 bases from J; junction bases left unmatched: 1. This CDR3 has 15 amino acids. Germline V gene data show CDR1 as SGHNT and CDR2 as YYREEE (reference sequence). The CDR3 DNA is TGTGCCAGCAGCTCGGGACAGGGGGCCTCCTACGAGCAGTACTTC. Translation gives CASSSGQGASYEQYF.

The chain is built from TRBV7-2 and TRBJ1-2, with 9 bases identical to TRBD1. Germline CDR1 reads SGHTA; CDR2 reads FQGNSA. Trimming cost V 6 bases and J 4 bases; bases outside gene matches: 9. The CDR3 spans 15 residues. CDR3 loop: CASRSTGTGTYGYTF. CDR3 nucleotide sequence: TGTGCCAGCAGATCAACCGGGACAGGGACCTATGGCTACACCTTC.

V and J are TRBV19 and TRBJ1-5, with TRBD1 matching 7 bases. Germline assignment: CDR1 LNHDA and CDR2 SQIVND (reference sequence). Trimming removed 6 bases from V and 3 bases from J; junction bases left unmatched: 5. The CDR3 runs to 14 residues. This chain's CDR3 is CASRSTGSNQPQHF. CDR3 coding DNA: TGTGCCAGTAGGTCGACAGGGTCCAATCAGCCCCAGCATTTT.

This clone was counted once. The CDR3 DNA is TGTGCCACCAGTGAAAGGACAGGGCTTAATGGCTACACCTTC. It translates to CATSERTGLNGYTF. This chain links TRBV24-1 with TRBJ1-2; TRBD1 matches at 8 bases. The germline gives CDR1 KGHDR, CDR2 SFDVKD. The CDR3 is 14 amino acids. The junction had 6 bases not matched to a gene; V was cut back by 4 bases and J by 6 bases.

The chain uses TRBV7-3 and TRBJ2-5; D is possibly TRBD2 (6 bases). V was pared by 6 bases and J by 1 base, with 12 bases between. This CDR3 region has 14 residues. Per germline, CDR1 SGHTA and CDR2 FQGTGA. For the CDR3, the DNA is TGTGCCAGCAGTCGCGGGGTACCCCAAGAGACCCAGTACTTC. As protein: CASSRGVPQETQYF.

As DNA, the CDR3 is TGTGCCAGCAGCGTATTAGGCACAGATACGCAGTATTTT. Translating it yields CASSVLGTDTQYF. The chain combines TRBV9 with TRBJ2-3; no reliable D call. Trimming removed 1 base from V and 1 base from J, with 4 bases in between. The CDR3 extends over 13 amino acids. The germline V gene has CDR1 SGDLS and CDR2 YYNGEE.

The count of this clone is one. The chain links TRBV5-6 to TRBJ2-3, with 8 bases identical to TRBD2. CDR1 is SGHDT, CDR2 YYEEEE, per germline. The CDR3 totals 14 residues. With 2 bases clipped from V and 2 bases from J, the junction kept 1 base outside the gene matches. CDR3 protein: CASSFSGNTDTQYF. Here the CDR3 DNA reads TGTGCCAGCAGCTTTAGCGGGAACACAGATACGCAGTATTTT.

This clone was detected a few times. The chain combines TRBV7-6 with TRBJ2-3; 9 nucleotides align to TRBD2. The V gene's germline CDR1 is SGHVS and CDR2 FNYEAQ. V trimming: 4 bases; J trimming: 3 bases; junction bases outside the gene matches: 8. CDR3 length: 16 residues. In DNA form, the CDR3 reads TGTGCCAGCAGCTCTCGCCTAGCGGGGATAACAGATACGCAGTATTTT. Translation: CASSSRLAGITDTQYF.

This clone was seen a single time. The chain joins TRBV29-1 to TRBJ2-7, with 9 bases lining up with TRBD1. V trimming: 6 bases; J trimming: 6 bases; junction bases outside the gene matches: 6. The CDR3 sequence is 12 residues long. Germline V CDR1 and CDR2: SQVTM, ANQGSEA. The CDR3 DNA sequence: TGCAGCGTCGGGCGGGACAGGGTCGAGCAGTACTTC. It encodes CSVGRDRVEQYF.

This sequence joins TRBV2 and TRBJ2-2; 11 nucleotides align to TRBD2. The CDR3 spans 14 residues. Per the germline V gene, CDR1 is SNHLY and CDR2 is FYNNEI. Trimming removed 2 bases from V and 7 bases from J; junction bases left unmatched: 0. The CDR3: CASSELAGGGELFF. For the CDR3, the DNA is TGTGCCAGCAGTGAACTAGCGGGGGGCGGGGAGCTGTTTTTT.

The CDR3 protein is CASGQAGITDTQYF. CDR3 nucleotides: TGTGCCAGCGGCCAGGCAGGGATCACAGATACGCAGTATTTT. The chain combines TRBV7-9 with TRBJ2-3, with D possibly TRBD1 on 5 matching bases. Trimming removed 8 bases from V and 2 bases from J, with 14 bases in between. The germline V gene has CDR1 SEHNR and CDR2 FQNEAQ (reference sequence). The CDR3 spans 14 residues.

The V and J genes are TRBV5-4 and TRBJ2-1; 8 bases map to TRBD1. This CDR3 has 17 amino acids. CDR1 and CDR2 from the germline V gene are SGHNT and YYREEE (reference sequence). V shed 5 bases, J shed 0 bases, and the junction held 10 bases outside the gene matches. The CDR3 here is CASRPGQGKDSYNEQFF. The CDR3 DNA is TGTGCCAGCAGGCCTGGACAGGGCAAGGACTCCTACAATGAGCAGTTCTTC.

CDR3 sequence (DNA): TGTGCCAGTCGACAGGGGGCGGGGGAGCAGTACTTC. This translates into CASRQGAGEQYF. V gene TRBV6-5 combines with J gene TRBJ2-7, with 10 bases that match TRBD1. The CDR3 extends over 12 amino acids. Per germline, CDR1 MNHEY and CDR2 SVGAGI. J was trimmed by 7 bases and V by 9 bases; bases with no gene match: 6.

The J gene is TRBJ2-1, the V gene TRBV4-3; 7 bases line up with TRBD2. Germline CDR1 is LGHNA and CDR2 is YSLEER. The CDR3 spans 15 residues. J lost 7 bases, V lost 1 base, and 7 bases had no gene match. CDR3 amino acids: CASSQGGGVINEQFF. Written as DNA, the CDR3 is TGCGCCAGCAGCCAAGGGGGAGGGGTGATAAATGAGCAGTTCTTC.

The chain is built from TRBV20-1 and TRBJ1-2; D not certain. The V and J ends lost 3 bases and 6 bases respectively, with 8 bases between them. This CDR3 has 11 residues. CDR1 and CDR2 from the germline V gene are DFQATT and SNEGSKA (reference sequence). The CDR3 loop is CSARAKNGYTF. In DNA form, the CDR3 reads TGCAGTGCTAGGGCCAAGAATGGCTACACCTTC.

The rearrangement links TRBV28 to TRBJ2-7, with D possibly matching TRBD2 (7 bases). Trimming removed 5 bases at V and 2 bases at J, with 22 bases between. This CDR3 region has 17 residues. Per germline, CDR1 MDHEN and CDR2 SYDVKM. The CDR3: CASSPVLGGGRAYEQYF. The CDR3 nucleotides read TGTGCCAGCAGTCCCGTATTAGGGGGTGGGAGGGCCTACGAGCAGTACTTC.